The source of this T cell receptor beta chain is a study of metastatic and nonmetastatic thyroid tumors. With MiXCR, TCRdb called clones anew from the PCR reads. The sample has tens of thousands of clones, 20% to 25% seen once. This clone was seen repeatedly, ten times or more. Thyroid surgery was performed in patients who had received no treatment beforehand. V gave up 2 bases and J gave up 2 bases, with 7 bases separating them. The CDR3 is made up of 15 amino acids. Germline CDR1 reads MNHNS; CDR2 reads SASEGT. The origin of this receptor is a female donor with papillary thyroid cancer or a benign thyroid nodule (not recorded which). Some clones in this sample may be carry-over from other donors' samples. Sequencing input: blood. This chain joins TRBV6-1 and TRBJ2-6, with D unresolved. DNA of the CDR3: TGTGCCAGCAGTGAAAAGGTGGCTGGGGCCAACGTCCTGACTTTC. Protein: CASSEKVAGANVLTF.